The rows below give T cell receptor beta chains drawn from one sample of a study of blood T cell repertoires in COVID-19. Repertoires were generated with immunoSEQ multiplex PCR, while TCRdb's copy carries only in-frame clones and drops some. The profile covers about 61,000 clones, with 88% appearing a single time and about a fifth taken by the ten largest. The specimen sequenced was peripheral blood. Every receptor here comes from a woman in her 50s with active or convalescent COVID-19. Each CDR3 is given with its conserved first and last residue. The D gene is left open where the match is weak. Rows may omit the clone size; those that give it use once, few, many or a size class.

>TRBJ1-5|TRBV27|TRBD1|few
CASRGTGSHQPQHF
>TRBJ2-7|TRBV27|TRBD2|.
CASSLAGVNEQYF
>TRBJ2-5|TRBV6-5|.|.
CASSSLGQETQYF
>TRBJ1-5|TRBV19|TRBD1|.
CASRGTAQPQHF
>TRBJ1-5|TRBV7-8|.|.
CASSLALGYQGTDQPQHF
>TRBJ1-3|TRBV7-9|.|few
CASTPFVTGSGNTIYF
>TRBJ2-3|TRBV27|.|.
CASSLPGFGDTQYF
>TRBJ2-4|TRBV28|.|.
CASSFRGIAKNIQYF
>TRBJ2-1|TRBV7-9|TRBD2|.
CASSHPPSGNYNEQFF
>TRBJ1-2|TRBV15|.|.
CATSSRNRNGYTF
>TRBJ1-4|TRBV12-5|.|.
CASGLVLFEGLNEKLFF
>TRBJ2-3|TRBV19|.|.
CASSILGTDTQYF
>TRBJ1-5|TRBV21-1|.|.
CASSKAQVGQEYSNQPQHF
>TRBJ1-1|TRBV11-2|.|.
CASSLEGGSMNTEAFF
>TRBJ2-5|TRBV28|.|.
CASSLPTRATQYF
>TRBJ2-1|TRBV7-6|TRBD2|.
CASSLRLTSGIYNEQFF
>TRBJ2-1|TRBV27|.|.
CASSLRTVHGNEQFF
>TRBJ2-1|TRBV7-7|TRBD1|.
CASSSQLAGGTNEQFF
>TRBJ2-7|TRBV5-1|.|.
CASSDGWSGSYEQYF
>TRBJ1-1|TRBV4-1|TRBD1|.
CASSQDPTGVNTEAFF
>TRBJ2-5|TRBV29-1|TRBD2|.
CSVEDYAAGGMRETQYF
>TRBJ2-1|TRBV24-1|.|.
CATSDTGSSYNEQFF
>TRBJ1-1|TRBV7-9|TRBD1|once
CASMGTAGAFF
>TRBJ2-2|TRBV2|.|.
CASTLSTVPSLTGELFF
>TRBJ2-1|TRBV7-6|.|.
CASSLKSAEQFF
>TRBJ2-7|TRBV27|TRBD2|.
CASSVLGLAGGIPYEQYF
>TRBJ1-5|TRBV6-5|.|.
CASSVDRSQPQHF
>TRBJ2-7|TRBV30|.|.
CASGQLYEQYF
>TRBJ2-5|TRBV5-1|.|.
CASSLALQGGRQETQYF
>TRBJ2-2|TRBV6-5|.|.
CASSYGGSRRPGELFF
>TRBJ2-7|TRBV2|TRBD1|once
CASSGTGGYEQYF
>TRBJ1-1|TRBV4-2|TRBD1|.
CASRPGTGRAFF
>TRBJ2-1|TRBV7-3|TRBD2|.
CASSQPAGTSGGNEQFF
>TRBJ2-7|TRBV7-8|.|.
CASSSSRDPTYEQYF
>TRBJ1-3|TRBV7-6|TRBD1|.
CASSLGQFSGNTIYF
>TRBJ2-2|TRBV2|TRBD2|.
CASSEWGLAGDGELFF
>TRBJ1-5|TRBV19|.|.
CASRPSGSSNQPQHF
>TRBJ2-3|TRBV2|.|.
CASSEIRADTQYF
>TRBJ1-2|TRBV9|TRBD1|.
CASSSPGQGRFTDRGGYGYTF
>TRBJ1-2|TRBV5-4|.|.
CASSRSISYGYTF
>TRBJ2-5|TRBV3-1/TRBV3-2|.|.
CASSQGVGGETQYF
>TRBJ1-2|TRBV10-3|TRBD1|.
CAISRTGGGDGYTF
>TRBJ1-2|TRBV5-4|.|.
CASSHVLIYHGYTF
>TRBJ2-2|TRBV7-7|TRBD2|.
CASSLAGLAGTGELFF
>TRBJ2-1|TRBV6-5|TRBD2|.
CAGALSGRENEQFF
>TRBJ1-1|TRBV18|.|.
CASSPAVNTEAFF
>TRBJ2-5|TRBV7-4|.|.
CASSLGGPDQETQYF
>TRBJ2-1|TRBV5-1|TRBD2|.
CASSLAGGNEQFF
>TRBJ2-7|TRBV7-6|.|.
CASSLNGQFYEQYF
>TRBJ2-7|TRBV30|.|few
CAWSGNYEQYF
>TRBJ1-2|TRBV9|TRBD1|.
CASSVLTGRLDGYTF
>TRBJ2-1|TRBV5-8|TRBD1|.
CASSLWGTGNHEQFF
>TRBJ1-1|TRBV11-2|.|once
CASSLVWRGRGTEAFF
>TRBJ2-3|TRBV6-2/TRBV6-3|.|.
CASSQNGDTQYF
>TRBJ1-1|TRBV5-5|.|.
CASSFGFGTEAFF
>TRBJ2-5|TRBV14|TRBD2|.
CATAPLAGLPGGETQYF
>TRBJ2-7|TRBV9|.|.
CASSMAGTKPYEQYF